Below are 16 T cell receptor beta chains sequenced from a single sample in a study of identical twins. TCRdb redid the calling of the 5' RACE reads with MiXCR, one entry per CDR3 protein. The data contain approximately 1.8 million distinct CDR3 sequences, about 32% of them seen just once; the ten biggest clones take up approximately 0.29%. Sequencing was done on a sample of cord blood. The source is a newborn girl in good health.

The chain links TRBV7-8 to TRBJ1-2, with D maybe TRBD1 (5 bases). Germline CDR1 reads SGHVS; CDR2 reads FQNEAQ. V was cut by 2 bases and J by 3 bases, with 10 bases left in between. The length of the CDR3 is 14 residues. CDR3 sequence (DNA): TGTGCCAGCAGCTTATTAGGCAGGGACTATGGCTACACCTTC. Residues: CASSLLGRDYGYTF. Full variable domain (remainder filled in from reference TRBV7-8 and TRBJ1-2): GAGVSQSPRYKVAKRGQDVALRCDPISGHVSLFWYQQALGQGPEFLTYFQNEAQLDKSGLPSDRFFAERPEGSVSTLKIQRTQQEDSAVYLCASSLLGRDYGYTFGSGTRLTVV.

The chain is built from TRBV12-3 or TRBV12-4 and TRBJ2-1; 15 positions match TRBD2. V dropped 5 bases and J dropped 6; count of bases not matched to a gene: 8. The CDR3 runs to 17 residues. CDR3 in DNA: TGTGCCAGCAGTCCCCGGACTAGCGGGAGGGCTGGCAATGAGCAGTTCTTC. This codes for CASSPRTSGRAGNEQFF.

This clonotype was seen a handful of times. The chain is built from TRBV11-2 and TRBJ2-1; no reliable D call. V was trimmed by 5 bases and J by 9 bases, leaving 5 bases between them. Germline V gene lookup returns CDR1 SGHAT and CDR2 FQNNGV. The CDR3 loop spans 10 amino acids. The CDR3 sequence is CASSTGEQFF. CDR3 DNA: TGTGCCAGCAGCACCGGTGAGCAGTTCTTC.

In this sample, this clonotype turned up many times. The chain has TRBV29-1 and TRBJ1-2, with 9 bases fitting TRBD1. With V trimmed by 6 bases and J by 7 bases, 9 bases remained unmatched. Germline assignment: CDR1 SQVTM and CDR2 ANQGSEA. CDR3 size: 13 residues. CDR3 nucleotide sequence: TGCAGCGTACCCCGGGACAGGGCCTCTGGCTACACCTTC. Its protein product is CSVPRDRASGYTF.

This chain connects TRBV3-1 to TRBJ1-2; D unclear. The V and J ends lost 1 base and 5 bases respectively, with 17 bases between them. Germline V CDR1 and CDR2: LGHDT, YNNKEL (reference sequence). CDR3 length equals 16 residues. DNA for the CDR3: TGTGCCAGCAGCCAAGGACGCCGGGGAGGGCTATATGGCTACACCTTC. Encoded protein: CASSQGRRGGLYGYTF.

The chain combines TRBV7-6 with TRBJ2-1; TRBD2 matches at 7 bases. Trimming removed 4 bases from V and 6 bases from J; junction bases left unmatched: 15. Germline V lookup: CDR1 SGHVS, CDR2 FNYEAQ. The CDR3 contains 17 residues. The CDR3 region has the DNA TGTGCCAGCAGCTGGATGGTTGGGGGGGGTGGGTTCAATGAGCAGTTCTTC. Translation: CASSWMVGGGGFNEQFF.

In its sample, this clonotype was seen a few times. In DNA, the CDR3 is TGTGCCAGCAGTTTAGCGGTGACAGGGGAAAAACTGTTTTTT. Translated: CASSLAVTGEKLFF. J is TRBJ1-4 and V is TRBV12-3 or TRBV12-4, with 7 positions matching TRBD1. The CDR3 runs to 14 residues. The V gene end was trimmed by 0 bases and the J gene end by 8 bases; junction bases not matched to a gene: 3.

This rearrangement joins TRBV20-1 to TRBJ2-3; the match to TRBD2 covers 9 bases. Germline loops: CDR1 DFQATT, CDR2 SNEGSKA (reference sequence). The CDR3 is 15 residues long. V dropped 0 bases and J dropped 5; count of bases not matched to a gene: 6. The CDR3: CSARDGSSGGDTQYF. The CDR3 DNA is TGCAGTGCTAGAGATGGGAGTAGCGGGGGAGATACGCAGTATTTT.

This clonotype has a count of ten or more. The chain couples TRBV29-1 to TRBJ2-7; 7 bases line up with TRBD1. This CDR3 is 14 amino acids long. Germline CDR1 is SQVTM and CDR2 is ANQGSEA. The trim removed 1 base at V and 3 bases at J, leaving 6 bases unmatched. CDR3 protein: CSVEVGPGGYEQYF. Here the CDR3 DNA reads TGCAGCGTTGAAGTAGGTCCAGGGGGCTACGAGCAGTACTTC.

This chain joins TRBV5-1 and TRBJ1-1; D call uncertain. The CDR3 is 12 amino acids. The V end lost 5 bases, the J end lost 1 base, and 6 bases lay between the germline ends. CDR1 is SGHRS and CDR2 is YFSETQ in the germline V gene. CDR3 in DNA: TGCGCCAGCAGGGTAGCGAACACTGAAGCTTTCTTT. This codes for CASRVANTEAFF.

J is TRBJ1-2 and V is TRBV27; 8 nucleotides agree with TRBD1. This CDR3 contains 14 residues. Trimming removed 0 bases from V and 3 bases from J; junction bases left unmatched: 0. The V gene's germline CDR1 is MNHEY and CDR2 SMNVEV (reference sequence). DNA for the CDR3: TGTGCCAGCAGTTTATCCAGGGGGCACTATGGCTACACCTTC. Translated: CASSLSRGHYGYTF.

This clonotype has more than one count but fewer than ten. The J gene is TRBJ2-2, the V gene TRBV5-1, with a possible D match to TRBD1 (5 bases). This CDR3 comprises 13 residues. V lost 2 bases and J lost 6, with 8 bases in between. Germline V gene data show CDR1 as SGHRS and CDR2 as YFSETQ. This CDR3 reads CASSFLGAGELFF. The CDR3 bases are TGCGCCAGCAGCTTCCTAGGGGCCGGGGAGCTGTTTTTT.

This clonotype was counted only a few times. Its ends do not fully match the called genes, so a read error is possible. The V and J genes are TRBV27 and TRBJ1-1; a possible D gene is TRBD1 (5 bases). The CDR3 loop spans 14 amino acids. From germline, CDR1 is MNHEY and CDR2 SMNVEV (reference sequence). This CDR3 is CACSGGGMNTEAFF. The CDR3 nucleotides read TGTGCCTGCAGTGGGGGGGGAATGAACACTGAAGCTTTCTTT.

CDR3 DNA sequence: TGCAGTGCTAGTGCCCAGTTAAACACCGGGGAGCTGTTTTTT. This encodes CSASAQLNTGELFF. The V gene is TRBV20-1, the J gene TRBJ2-2; no firm D call. CDR1 is DFQATT, CDR2 SNEGSKA, per germline (reference sequence). The CDR3 contains 14 residues. Trimming left V 3 bases short and J 2 bases short, with 10 bases between.

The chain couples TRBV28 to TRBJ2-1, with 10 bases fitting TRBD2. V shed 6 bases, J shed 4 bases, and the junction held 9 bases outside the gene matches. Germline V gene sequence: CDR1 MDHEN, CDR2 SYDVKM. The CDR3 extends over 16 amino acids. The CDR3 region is CASSSASGSRYNEQFF. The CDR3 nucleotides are TGTGCCAGCAGCTCAGCTAGCGGGAGTCGGTACAATGAGCAGTTCTTC.

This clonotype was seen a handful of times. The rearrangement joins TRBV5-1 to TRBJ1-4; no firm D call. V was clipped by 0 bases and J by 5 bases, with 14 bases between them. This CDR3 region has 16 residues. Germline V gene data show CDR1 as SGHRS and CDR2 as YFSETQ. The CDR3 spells CASSLGPRSGNEKLFF. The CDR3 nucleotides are TGCGCCAGCAGCTTGGGCCCGAGGTCTGGGAATGAAAAACTGTTTTTT.